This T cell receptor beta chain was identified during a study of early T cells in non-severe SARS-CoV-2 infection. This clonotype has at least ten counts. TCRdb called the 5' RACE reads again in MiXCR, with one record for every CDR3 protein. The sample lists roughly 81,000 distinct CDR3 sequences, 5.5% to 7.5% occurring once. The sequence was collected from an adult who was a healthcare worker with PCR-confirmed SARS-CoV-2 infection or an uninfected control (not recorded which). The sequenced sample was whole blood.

In nucleotides, the CDR3 is TGTGCCAGCAGCCAAGATCCCGCAGGGTTAAACTATGGCTACACCTTC. This sequence encodes CASSQDPAGLNYGYTF. The chain combines TRBV4-2 with TRBJ1-2; weak D call: TRBD1 (5 bases). The CDR3 loop spans 16 amino acids. Germline V gene data show CDR1 as LGHNA and CDR2 as YNFKEQ. V was cut by 0 bases and J by 2 bases, with 13 bases left in between.